This TCR beta chain was obtained from a study of glioma-infiltrating T cells. Regarding the study as a whole: Gliomas, especially low-grade, showed above-expected tissue-blood divergence; non-neoplastic patients showed below. CDR3 overlap between tissue and blood was very small.

Germline V gene sequence: CDR1 GTSNPN, CDR2 SVGIG (reference sequence). Trimming shortened V by 4 bases and J by 4 bases, and 10 bases separated the two germline ends. The CDR3 has 12 amino acids. A single count supports this clonotype. Its antigen is currently unknown. The iRepertoire nested amplicon-rescue multiplex PCR amplified TCR alpha and beta CDR3s from RNA. Tissue mRNA or PBMC total RNA, roughly 100-400 ng, went into one-step reverse transcription and amplification. MiXCR was run by TCRdb on the multiplex PCR reads, yielding one entry per CDR3 protein. The profile shows about 210,000 distinct CDR3 sequences, roughly a third of them singletons.

This receptor was obtained from a human donor with low-grade glioma or glioblastoma, undergoing nonglioma brain surgery, or in good health (not recorded which). The sample consisted of glioma tissue, nonneoplastic brain tissue, or PBMCs (not recorded which). V and J are TRBV30 and TRBJ1-1, with a weak D call TRBD1 (6 bases). The CDR3 protein is CAWMGAGTEAFF. The CDR3 DNA reads as TGTGCCTGGATGGGGGCGGGCACTGAAGCTTTCTTT.